The clone carrying this T cell receptor beta chain is a singleton in its sample. Its matching antigen is unknown. The sample is drawn from a study of Tregs in tolerant kidney transplant recipients. Germline CDR1 and CDR2: MNHEY and SVGAGI. The J segment lost 6 bases and the V segment lost 2 bases, leaving 7 bases of the junction unmatched. This CDR3 region has 15 residues. Method: immunoSEQ multiplex PCR; TCRdb's copy keeps in-frame clones and lacks some. The data contain roughly 86,000 clones, over 85% of them singletons. General study points: In tolerant patients, donor-specific Tregs outgrew total Tregs, suggesting antigen-driven expansion. Some patients' samples used different primers over time, so nucleotide sequences weren't comparable. Biological reproducibility was not directly addressed in this study. Validation in larger populations is needed because few patients were studied.

Recipients received nonmyeloablative bone marrow transplants from related graft donors, with transient mixed chimerism. This sample comprised CD4+ T cells from blood (PBMCs), obtained 12 months after the transplant. The sequence was collected from a human patient who received a combined kidney and bone marrow transplant. Some T cells here may be from the graft donor. The chain combines TRBV6-5 with TRBJ2-1; 7 nucleotides align to TRBD1. DNA for the CDR3: TGTGCCAGCAGTTACGCGAGGACAGGTTTCAATGAGCAGTTCTTC. Its translation: CASSYARTGFNEQFF.